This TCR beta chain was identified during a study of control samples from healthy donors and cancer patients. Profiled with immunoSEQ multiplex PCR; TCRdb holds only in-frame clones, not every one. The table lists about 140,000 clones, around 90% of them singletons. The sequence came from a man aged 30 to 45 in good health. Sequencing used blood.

The CDR3 reads CATSDYERTGGAHTEAFF. The CDR3 bases are TGTGCCACCAGTGACTACGAGCGGACAGGGGGCGCACACACTGAAGCTTTCTTT. This sequence joins TRBV24-1 and TRBJ1-1; 11 bases are a match to TRBD1. The V and J ends lost 4 bases and 3 bases, in that order; junction bases with no gene match: 12. Looked up from germline, CDR1 is KGHDR and CDR2 is SFDVKD. The CDR3 is 18 residues long.